The 23 T cell receptor beta chains below come from one sample, sequenced in a study of blood T cell repertoires in COVID-19. TCRdb's table, derived via immunoSEQ multiplex PCR, lists solely in-frame clones and lacks some. This sample yields approximately 150,000 clones, of which approximately 84% are seen a single time; 2.2% belongs to the top ten. Sequencing was done on a sample of peripheral blood. The source of these receptors is a man in his 70s with acute or convalescent COVID-19.

Only a few counts were recorded for this clone. The chain links TRBV20-1 to TRBJ2-1; D possibly corresponds to TRBD1 (6 bases). Trimming cost V 7 bases and J 9 bases, with 13 bases left between them. The germline V gene encodes CDR1 DFQATT and CDR2 SNEGSKA (reference sequence). The CDR3 consists of 11 residues. The CDR3 DNA reads TGCAGTGTCGATAACAGGGTTGAGCAGTTCTTC. The encoded protein is CSVDNRVEQFF.

The gene calls are TRBV7-9 and TRBJ2-2, with a tentative D call TRBD2 (5 bases). Per the germline V gene, CDR1 is SEHNR and CDR2 is FQNEAQ (reference sequence). CDR3 length: 15 amino acids. V was cut by 7 bases and J by 6 bases, with 18 bases left in between. The CDR3 bases are TGTGCCAGCACCTCCCCCGGGTGGGAGTCCGGGGAGCTGTTTTTT. It specifies CASTSPGWESGELFF.

This chain connects TRBV5-1 to TRBJ2-2, with a possible D match to TRBD2 (5 bases). V shed 6 bases and J shed 5 bases, with 23 bases lying between them. The CDR3 has 17 amino acids. Germline V gene data show CDR1 as SGHRS and CDR2 as YFSETQ. The CDR3 region is CASTNLADGFGTGELFF. The CDR3 region has the DNA TGCGCCAGCACCAACCTAGCAGACGGATTTGGGACCGGGGAGCTGTTTTTT.

The chain is built from TRBV5-1 and TRBJ2-3; the D gene is possibly TRBD2 (5 bases). The V gene's germline CDR1 is SGHRS and CDR2 YFSETQ. V was pared by 5 bases and J by 5 bases, with 21 bases between. This CDR3 contains 16 residues. CDR3 DNA: TGCGCCAGCAGTCAAAACCGGGATCCGAGAGGAGATACGCAGTATTTT. Translating it yields CASSQNRDPRGDTQYF.

The genes are TRBV5-5 and TRBJ1-6; 8 positions match TRBD1. Germline loops: CDR1 SGHKS, CDR2 YYEKEE (reference sequence). The CDR3 contains 16 residues. V lost 0 bases and J lost 5; bases outside the gene matches: 4. The CDR3: CASSLETGVHNSPLHF. The CDR3, as DNA: TGTGCCAGCAGCTTGGAGACAGGGGTCCATAATTCACCCCTCCACTTT.

The chain combines TRBV7-8 with TRBJ1-1, with D perhaps matching TRBD1 (6 bases). CDR3 length: 14 residues. Trimming left V 5 bases short and J 1 base short, with 11 bases between. Germline loops: CDR1 SGHVS, CDR2 FQNEAQ. The CDR3 region is CASSLMGANTEAFF. The CDR3 DNA is TGTGCCAGCAGCCTCATGGGGGCGAACACTGAAGCTTTCTTT.

About this clone: Additional DNA sequences in this sample encode the identical CDR3. The chain is built from TRBV10-3 and TRBJ2-1; TRBD2 matches at 10 bases. V gave up 0 bases and J gave up 6 bases; unmatched junction bases: 11. Germline CDR1 reads ENHRY; CDR2 reads SYGVKD. This CDR3 has 18 amino acids. The CDR3 DNA is TGTGCCATCAGTGAGTCTGGGGGTCAAGCGGGGGGGCCCAATGAGCAGTTCTTC. Amino acids: CAISESGGQAGGPNEQFF.

V usage is TRBV6-5 and J usage is TRBJ2-7; D might be TRBD1 (6 bases). The V gene lost 0 bases and the J gene lost 2 bases, with 11 bases spanning the gap. Germline CDR1 and CDR2: MNHEY and SVGAGI. The length of the CDR3 is 15 residues. The CDR3, as DNA: TGTGCCAGCAGTTACTCGGTGGGACAAACCTACGAGCAGTACTTC. It codes for CASSYSVGQTYEQYF.

This chain uses TRBV18 with TRBJ1-6; maybe TRBD1 (6 bases). The CDR3 spans 17 residues. Germline V CDR1 and CDR2: KGHSH, LQKENI. The V gene lost 1 base and the J gene lost 0 bases, with 10 bases spanning the gap. CDR3 nucleotides: TGTGCCAGCTCACCACGGGACATGAGCTCCTATAATTCACCCCTCCACTTT. It specifies CASSPRDMSSYNSPLHF.

The rearrangement uses TRBV5-8 and TRBJ2-1; possibly TRBD1 for D (5 bases). The CDR3 runs to 13 residues. Deletions cut 2 bases from V and 8 bases from J, with 11 bases between. Per the germline V gene, CDR1 is SGHTS and CDR2 is YDEGEE. The CDR3 loop reads CASSFTGRHEQFF. CDR3 bases: TGTGCCAGCAGCTTTACAGGTCGGCATGAGCAGTTCTTC.

This chain joins TRBV9 and TRBJ1-3; TRBD1 matches at 12 bases. The CDR3 runs to 17 residues. The V gene's germline CDR1 is SGDLS and CDR2 YYNGEE. With V trimmed by 3 bases and J by 0 bases, 4 bases remained unmatched. This CDR3 is CASSAGTGGLSGNTIYF. The CDR3 nucleotides are TGTGCCAGCAGCGCCGGGACAGGGGGCCTCTCTGGAAACACCATATATTTT.

The chain couples TRBV7-9 to TRBJ1-4, with D hard to call. Per the germline V gene, CDR1 is SEHNR and CDR2 is FQNEAQ (reference sequence). V lost 1 base and J lost 7, with 13 bases in between. The CDR3 sequence is 15 residues long. The CDR3 region is CASSLGGLRGEKLFF. CDR3 nucleotides: TGTGCCAGCAGCTTAGGCGGGCTCCGGGGTGAAAAACTGTTTTTT.

To note about this clone: The sample has other DNA sequences that encode this CDR3 too. This chain links TRBV19 with TRBJ2-3, with D maybe TRBD2 (5 bases). Deletions cut 3 bases from V and 0 bases from J, with 13 bases between. The V gene's germline CDR1 is LNHDA and CDR2 SQIVND (reference sequence). This CDR3 has 16 amino acids. The CDR3 nucleotides read TGTGCCAGTAGTATTCGCAGCGGAACTAGCACAGATACGCAGTATTTT. Protein: CASSIRSGTSTDTQYF.

The J gene is TRBJ2-1, the V gene TRBV3-1 (or the pseudogene TRBV3-2); 11 bases are a match to TRBD2. The CDR3 runs 16 residues. Per the germline V gene, CDR1 is LGHDT and CDR2 is YNNKEL (reference sequence). Germline trimming cut 4 bases from V and 4 bases from J; bases unmatched to any gene: 6. This chain's CDR3 is CASSRSGTSGYNEQFF. The DNA for the CDR3 is TGTGCCAGCAGCCGCTCCGGGACTAGCGGTTACAATGAGCAGTTCTTC.

The chain joins TRBV19 to TRBJ1-2, with 10 bases lining up with TRBD1. This CDR3 has 12 residues. Germline loops: CDR1 LNHDA, CDR2 SQIVND (reference sequence). V lost 2 bases and J lost 14; bases outside the gene matches: 5. CDR3 DNA: TGTGCCAGTAGTATATTGGACAGGGGGAAGACCTTC. Translated: CASSILDRGKTF.

The chain couples TRBV7-2 to TRBJ2-1, with a weak D call TRBD2 (5 bases). There are 14 residues in the CDR3. Trimming pared 5 bases from V and 9 bases from J, leaving 17 bases between. The germline V gene encodes CDR1 SGHTA and CDR2 FQGNSA. The DNA for the CDR3 is TGTGCCAGCAGCCTCGAGGGCCGTTCAAGTGAGCAGTTCTTC. This translates into CASSLEGRSSEQFF.

The chain is built from TRBV6-5 and TRBJ2-7, with D unresolved. From germline, CDR1 is MNHEY and CDR2 SVGAGI. Trimming shortened V by 6 bases and J by 0 bases, and 15 bases separated the two germline ends. The CDR3 covers 15 residues. CDR3 amino acids: CASRRTESSSYEQYF. CDR3 sequence (DNA): TGTGCCAGCAGGCGTACAGAATCCAGCTCCTACGAGCAGTACTTC.

The chain is built from TRBV27 and TRBJ1-2; no clear D gene. CDR1 is MNHEY, CDR2 SMNVEV, per germline (reference sequence). The length of the CDR3 is 13 residues. Trimming pared 5 bases from V and 7 bases from J, leaving 14 bases between. CDR3 DNA: TGTGCCAGCAGTCCAAACCTAAGCCCTGGCTACACCTTC. Protein: CASSPNLSPGYTF.

The rearrangement links TRBV6-5 to TRBJ1-2; TRBD1 might be the D (5 bases). This CDR3 is built from 14 residues. The V end was cut by 5 bases, the J end by 4 bases, with 14 bases between. CDR1 is MNHEY and CDR2 is SVGAGI in the germline V gene. As DNA, the CDR3 is TGTGCCAGCAGTCTCGACAGTTTATTCTATGGCTACACCTTC. It translates to CASSLDSLFYGYTF.

The chain has TRBV28 and TRBJ2-7; D might be TRBD2 (6 bases). Germline V gene sequence: CDR1 MDHEN, CDR2 SYDVKM. This CDR3 spans 16 amino acids. Trimming cost V 7 bases and J 0 bases, with 19 bases left between them. The CDR3 bases are TGTGCCAGCACCAAAGGGACTTTTTTTCTCTCCTACGAGCAGTACTTC. Protein: CASTKGTFFLSYEQYF.

The genes are TRBV9 and TRBJ1-5, with D hard to call. CDR1 and CDR2 from the germline V gene are SGDLS and YYNGEE. This CDR3 region has 13 residues. The ends were cut back, 0 bases at V and 8 bases at J, with 9 bases in the middle. Here the CDR3 reads CASSVGALEPQHF. The DNA of the CDR3 is TGTGCCAGCAGCGTAGGGGCGCTGGAGCCCCAGCATTTT.

This clone was counted only a few times. V gene TRBV19 combines with J gene TRBJ1-1, with D possibly TRBD1 on 5 matching bases. V lost 3 bases to trimming and J lost 4 bases, with 15 bases between them. From germline, CDR1 is LNHDA and CDR2 SQIVND (reference sequence). This CDR3 region has 15 residues. DNA for the CDR3: TGTGCCAGTAGTATGCAGGGACGGGAGGGCACTGAAGCTTTCTTT. This sequence encodes CASSMQGREGTEAFF. The full variable domain, rest sourced from reference TRBV19 and TRBJ1-1, is DGGITQSPKYLFRKEGQNVTLSCEQNLNHDAMYWYRQDPGQGLRLIYYSQIVNDFQKGDIAEGYSVSREKKESFPLTVTSAQKNPTAFYLCASSMQGREGTEAFFGQGTRLTVV.

This clone appeared many times. In nucleotides, the CDR3 is TGTGCCAGCAGCGCCCAGGGGGCGCAGACTGGAAACACCATATATTTT. This codes for CASSAQGAQTGNTIYF. The rearrangement joins TRBV9 to TRBJ1-3; 8 bases map to TRBD1. The V gene's germline CDR1 is SGDLS and CDR2 YYNGEE. CDR3 size: 16 residues. The ends lost 3 bases at V and 2 bases at J; junction bases unmatched: 7.